Listed here are 22 T cell receptor beta chains from one sample, sequenced in a study of shared clonotypes between healthy human individuals. TCRdb's copy holds only in-frame clones and misses some; the assay was immunoSEQ multiplex PCR. This sample carries approximately 500,000 clones, 70% to 85% of them seen once, and the ten largest clones take approximately 12%. Sequencing was done on a sample of PBMCs. These receptors originate from a woman aged 40 to 55 in good health. Some clones in this sample may be carry-over from other donors' samples.

The rearrangement links TRBV11-2 to TRBJ2-3; unclear D gene. CDR1 and CDR2 from the germline V gene are SGHAT and FQNNGV. The CDR3 contains 12 residues. V lost 5 bases and J lost 5, with 8 bases in between. This CDR3 reads CASSLLGDTQYF. The CDR3 DNA reads TGTGCCAGCAGCCTGCTAGGAGATACGCAGTATTTT.

The chain is built from TRBV10-2 and TRBJ2-1, with TRBD1 matching over 9 bases. J lost 4 bases, V lost 4 bases, and 5 bases had no gene match. Germline-derived CDR1 and CDR2 are WSHSY and SAAADI. This CDR3 comprises 15 residues. The chain's CDR3 is CASSADRGSYNEQFF. The CDR3 region has the DNA TGCGCCAGCAGTGCCGACAGGGGGTCGTACAATGAGCAGTTCTTC.

This clone was observed once. The V gene is TRBV28, the J gene TRBJ2-3; perhaps TRBD1 as D (6 bases). This CDR3 has 17 residues. The V end lost 3 bases, the J end lost 0 bases, and 16 bases lay between the germline ends. CDR1 is MDHEN, CDR2 SYDVKM, per germline. CDR3 coding DNA: TGTGCCAGCAGTTTGCTACAGGGCCCATATAGCACAGATACGCAGTATTTT. This codes for CASSLLQGPYSTDTQYF.

Regarding this clone: A far larger clone is a single base away, which makes a read error likely. The chain joins TRBV30 to TRBJ2-2; D remains unclear. The CDR3 is 14 residues long. Germline V gene lookup returns CDR1 GTSNPN and CDR2 SVGIG (reference sequence). The CDR3 is CAWSVQQNAGELFF. The CDR3, as DNA: TGTGCCTGGAGTGTACAACAGAACGCCGGGGAGCTGTTTTTT.

This rearrangement joins TRBV18 to TRBJ2-5, with TRBD2 identical over 9 bases. V lost 2 bases to trimming and J lost 6 bases; unmatched junction nucleotides: 1. The CDR3 has 13 amino acids. Germline loops: CDR1 KGHSH, CDR2 LQKENI. The CDR3 sequence: CASSPGTSQTQYF. The CDR3 DNA sequence: TGTGCCAGCTCACCAGGGACTAGCCAGACCCAGTACTTC.

On this clone: This sequence may be a read error, since a much larger clone differs from it by one base. The rearrangement links TRBV30 to TRBJ2-1; TRBD1 might be the D (5 bases). Trimming removed 5 bases from V and 0 bases from J, with 20 bases in between. CDR1 GTSNPN and CDR2 SVGIG come from the germline V gene (reference sequence). The CDR3 contains 17 residues. CDR3 protein: CAWGRGNLRFSYNEQFF. CDR3 coding DNA: TGTGCCTGGGGTAGGGGCAACTTGCGCTTCTCCTACAATGAGCAGTTCTTC. The variable domain in full, completed from reference TRBV30 and TRBJ2-1, reads SQTIHQWPATLVQPVGSPLSLECTVEGTSNPNLYWYRQAAGRGLQLLFYSVGIGQISSEVPQNLSASRPQDRQFILSSKKLLLSDSGFYLCAWGRGNLRFSYNEQFFGPGTRLTVL.

V usage is TRBV30 and J usage is TRBJ1-2; perhaps TRBD1 as D (5 bases). V lost 2 bases to trimming and J lost 8 bases, with 18 bases between them. The CDR3 contains 14 residues. The germline gives CDR1 GTSNPN, CDR2 SVGIG (reference sequence). In DNA, the CDR3 is TGTGCCTGGAGTCCCGTACTGGGGGGTGGCGGCTACACCTTC. This sequence encodes CAWSPVLGGGGYTF.

This chain links TRBV18 with TRBJ2-7; TRBD1 aligns across 7 bases. The CDR3 length is 15 residues. Trimming cost V 6 bases and J 6 bases; bases outside gene matches: 14. CDR1 and CDR2 (germline): KGHSH, LQKENI. CDR3 sequence: CASSPSRQGVGEQYF. The CDR3 region has the DNA TGTGCCAGCTCTCCCTCAAGACAGGGTGTGGGCGAGCAGTACTTC.

Concerning this clone itself: A single base is all that separates this from a far larger clone, so a read error is likely. CDR3 in DNA: TGTACCAGCAGCAATATCGTGGTTGACACTGAAGCTTTCTTT. This sequence encodes CTSSNIVVDTEAFF. The gene calls are TRBV5-4 and TRBJ1-1; D gene unclear. The CDR3 runs to 14 residues. Per the germline V gene, CDR1 is SGHNT and CDR2 is YYREEE (reference sequence).

The rearrangement joins TRBV6-5 to TRBJ1-1, with D maybe TRBD1 (6 bases). V lost 0 bases and J lost 5, with 13 bases in between. CDR3 length equals 15 residues. Germline CDR1 is MNHEY and CDR2 is SVGAGI. The DNA of the CDR3 is TGTGCCAGCAGTTACTCGAAGGGGGGCGGGACTGAAGCTTTCTTT. This translates into CASSYSKGGGTEAFF.

The rearrangement joins TRBV14 to TRBJ1-1, with D unresolved. CDR3 length: 12 residues. Trimming removed 1 base at V and 11 bases at J, with 11 bases between. The germline gives CDR1 SGHDN, CDR2 FVKESK. CDR3 amino acids: CASSQGRARAFF. The DNA of the CDR3 is TGTGCCAGCAGCCAAGGTAGGGCTCGTGCTTTCTTT. Variable domain in full (rest from reference TRBV14 and TRBJ1-1): EAGVTQFPSHSVIEKGQTVTLRCDPISGHDNLYWYRRVMGKEIKFLLHFVKESKQDESGMPNNRFLAERTGGTYSTLKVQPAELEDSGVYFCASSQGRARAFFGQGTRLTVV.

The chain links TRBV4-2 to TRBJ2-2; D perhaps matches TRBD2 (6 bases). CDR3 length: 15 residues. Trimming took 4 bases from V and 5 from J, leaving 14 bases between them. Looked up from germline, CDR1 is LGHNA and CDR2 is YNFKEQ. In DNA form, the CDR3 reads TGTGCCAGCAGCCCCGCCTCTAGCGCAACCGGGGAGCTGTTTTTT. It translates to CASSPASSATGELFF.

This rearrangement joins TRBV11-2 to TRBJ2-3; weak D call: TRBD2 (7 bases). The CDR3 covers 16 residues. Germline lookup yields CDR1 SGHAT and CDR2 FQNNGV. Trimming removed 5 bases at V and 1 base at J, with 16 bases between. The CDR3: CASSPLRGGGTDTQYF. CDR3 sequence (DNA): TGTGCCAGCAGCCCCTTACGAGGGGGGGGCACAGATACGCAGTATTTT. The complete variable domain, with remaining parts taken from reference TRBV11-2 and TRBJ2-3, reads EAGVAQSPRYKIIEKRQSVAFWCNPISGHATLYWYQQILGQGPKLLIQFQNNGVVDDSQLPKDRFSAERLKGVDSTLKIQPAKLEDSAVYLCASSPLRGGGTDTQYFGPGTRLTVL.

This clone was seen a handful of times. V and J are TRBV18 and TRBJ1-5; 8 nucleotides match TRBD1. The CDR3 is made up of 16 amino acids. Germline values: CDR1 KGHSH, CDR2 LQKENI. Trimming took 5 bases from V and 1 from J; bases not matched to a gene: 7. The CDR3 is CASSIGTGGSNQPQHF. The CDR3 DNA reads as TGTGCCAGCTCAATAGGGACAGGCGGGAGCAATCAGCCCCAGCATTTT. The full variable domain, in which reference TRBV18 and TRBJ1-5 provide the parts outside the CDR3, is NAGVMQNPRHLVRRRGQEARLRCSPMKGHSHVYWYRQLPEEGLKFMVYLQKENIIDESGMPKERFSAEFPKEGPSILRIQQVVRGDSAAYFCASSIGTGGSNQPQHFGDGTRLSIL.

Points on this clone: A single base is all that separates this from a far larger clone, so a read error is likely. The chain recombines TRBV5-1 with TRBJ1-1; D might be TRBD1 (5 bases). V lost 1 base and J 7 bases, leaving 11 bases between the germline ends. Per the germline V gene, CDR1 is SGHRS and CDR2 is YFSETQ. The CDR3 sequence is 13 residues long. The DNA for the CDR3 is TGCGCCAGCAGCTTGCGTGGGGACCTTGAAGCTTTCTTT. Amino acids: CASSLRGDLEAFF.

CDR3 amino acids: CATAPGDGEAYEQYF. For the CDR3, the DNA is TGTGCCACCGCGCCCGGGGACGGGGAGGCCTACGAGCAGTACTTC. The genes are TRBV19 and TRBJ2-7, with a weak D call TRBD2 (6 bases). Germline assignment: CDR1 LNHDA and CDR2 SQIVND (reference sequence). The CDR3 extends over 15 amino acids. The V gene lost 10 bases and the J gene lost 2 bases, with 21 bases spanning the gap.

This sequence joins TRBV2 and TRBJ2-5; D remains unclear. From germline, CDR1 is SNHLY and CDR2 FYNNEI. The V gene lost 4 bases and the J gene lost 1 base, with 7 bases spanning the gap. This CDR3 has 13 amino acids. CDR3 sequence (DNA): TGTGCCAGCAGTGCAATTAGCCAAGAGACCCAGTACTTC. Residues: CASSAISQETQYF.

The chain combines TRBV28 with TRBJ1-2; tentative D call: TRBD1 (6 bases). CDR1 is MDHEN and CDR2 is SYDVKM in the germline V gene. The germline V and J ends were trimmed by 7 bases and 11 bases, with 20 bases remaining between them. The CDR3 has 13 residues. CDR3 protein: CASTPGTMERYTF. CDR3 bases: TGTGCCAGCACCCCGGGGACAATGGAGCGGTACACCTTC.

This chain joins TRBV7-8 and TRBJ2-1; D uncertain. The CDR3 is 11 residues long. The germline V and J ends were trimmed by 7 bases and 5 bases, with 6 bases remaining between them. Germline V gene data show CDR1 as SGHVS and CDR2 as FQNEAQ. This chain's CDR3 is CASNRHNEQFF. The CDR3 region has the DNA TGTGCCAGCAATCGCCACAATGAGCAGTTCTTC.

V is TRBV5-1 and J is TRBJ1-2; 9 bases are a match to TRBD1. With V trimmed by 0 bases and J by 2 bases, 5 bases remained unmatched. Looked up from germline, CDR1 is SGHRS and CDR2 is YFSETQ. This CDR3 comprises 16 residues. The CDR3 is CASSLGWDRANYGYTF. The CDR3 DNA follows: TGCGCCAGCAGCTTGGGGTGGGACAGGGCCAACTATGGCTACACCTTC.

The rearrangement links TRBV19 to TRBJ1-2; 8 nucleotides line up with TRBD1. The length of the CDR3 is 15 residues. The germline V gene has CDR1 LNHDA and CDR2 SQIVND (reference sequence). The trim removed 4 bases at V and 4 bases at J, leaving 8 bases unmatched. The CDR3 loop reads CASSNQGAHSYGYTF. CDR3 in DNA: TGTGCCAGTAGTAACCAGGGGGCTCACTCCTATGGCTACACCTTC.

The V gene is TRBV7-9, the J gene TRBJ2-3, with 9 bases identical to TRBD2. V lost 5 bases, J lost 1 base, and 7 bases stayed unmatched. CDR3 length equals 16 residues. Germline V lookup: CDR1 SEHNR, CDR2 FQNEAQ (reference sequence). This chain's CDR3 is CASSKTAGGGTDTQYF. DNA of the CDR3: TGTGCCAGCAGCAAGACAGCGGGAGGAGGCACAGATACGCAGTATTTT.